The next 31 T cell receptor beta chains were all read from a single sample in a study of vaccination effects on CD4 cells after COVID-19. Sequenced by immunoSEQ multiplex PCR; TCRdb stores in-frame clones only, minus some. This sample yields some 31,000 clones, of which about 68% are seen a single time; 6.5% to 7.5% belongs to the top ten. The antigens of these receptors remain unknown. CD4+ T cells were isolated after 10 days of culture. Sometime from March through December 2020, the person acquired a SARS-CoV-2 infection that PCR confirmed. Participants got two doses of BNT162b2 or mRNA-1273 vaccine. The material was CD4+ T cells from PBMCs cultured without peptide, obtained after COVID-19 vaccination. The receptors come from a human donor who had a prior SARS-CoV-2 infection.

V gene TRBV9 combines with J gene TRBJ1-6; TRBD1 might be the D (5 bases). V was pared by 3 bases and J by 2 bases, with 12 bases between. Per the germline V gene, CDR1 is SGDLS and CDR2 is YYNGEE. The CDR3 consists of 16 residues. The CDR3 sequence: CASSGQSGAYNSPLHF. The CDR3 nucleotides read TGTGCCAGCAGCGGACAATCGGGGGCCTATAATTCACCCCTCCACTTT.

This clone has only one observation. The gene calls are TRBV7-8 and TRBJ2-7, with 7 bases identical to TRBD2. Unmatched junction bases numbered 12, after V lost 3 bases and J lost 7 bases. Per the germline V gene, CDR1 is SGHVS and CDR2 is FQNEAQ. CDR3 length: 15 residues. CDR3: CASSFQLLADGEQYF. In nucleotides, the CDR3 is TGTGCCAGCAGCTTCCAACTCCTAGCGGATGGAGAGCAGTACTTC.

This chain connects TRBV6-6 to TRBJ2-7; a weak D match, TRBD1 (5 bases). This CDR3 is 13 amino acids long. Looked up from germline, CDR1 is MNHNY and CDR2 is SVGAGI (reference sequence). The germline V and J ends were trimmed by 6 bases and 5 bases, with 14 bases remaining between them. As DNA, the CDR3 is TGTGCCAGCAGGGTGACAGTTTCGGACGAGCAGTACTTC. It yields the protein CASRVTVSDEQYF.

The chain joins TRBV24-1 to TRBJ2-1; D might be TRBD1 (7 bases). Trimming removed 0 bases at V and 4 bases at J, with 12 bases between. The CDR3 runs to 16 residues. Germline assignment: CDR1 KGHDR and CDR2 SFDVKD. The CDR3 loop is CATSDLRAGGYNEQFF. The CDR3 DNA follows: TGTGCCACCAGTGATTTGAGGGCAGGGGGGTACAATGAGCAGTTCTTC.

This sequence joins TRBV5-1 and TRBJ2-2, with D perhaps matching TRBD1 or TRBD2 (5 bases each). This CDR3 comprises 15 residues. V lost 2 bases, J lost 3 bases, and 11 bases lay in between. In germline, CDR1 is SGHRS, CDR2 YFSETQ. The CDR3 nucleotides are TGCGCCAGCAGCTTCTTCCGGGGCTACACCGGGGAGCTGTTTTTT. This gives the protein CASSFFRGYTGELFF.

The chain couples TRBV6-5 to TRBJ2-7; unclear D gene. V was shortened by 7 bases and J by 4 bases, with 17 bases between the two germline ends. The CDR3 has 14 amino acids. Per germline, CDR1 MNHEY and CDR2 SVGAGI. This CDR3 reads CASTPGRSKYEQYF. The CDR3 nucleotides read TGTGCCAGCACCCCCGGCAGAAGTAAGTACGAGCAGTACTTC.

In its sample, this clone was seen once. The chain has TRBV5-4 and TRBJ2-3; 13 positions agree with TRBD2. Per germline, CDR1 SGHNT and CDR2 YYREEE (reference sequence). The V and J ends lost 4 bases and 2 bases, in that order; junction bases with no gene match: 4. The CDR3 has 16 residues. CDR3 residues: CASSRGLAGVTDTQYF. The CDR3 bases are TGTGCCAGCAGCAGAGGACTAGCGGGAGTCACAGATACGCAGTATTTT.

DNA for the CDR3: TGTGCCAGCATGGACAGGGGGCGGGACTATGGCTACACCTTC. It encodes CASMDRGRDYGYTF. The chain uses TRBV2 and TRBJ1-2; TRBD1 matches at 11 bases. V lost 7 bases and J lost 3; bases outside the gene matches: 4. CDR1 is SNHLY and CDR2 is FYNNEI in the germline V gene. This CDR3 contains 14 residues.

V and J are TRBV5-4 and TRBJ2-7; weak D call: TRBD2 (6 bases). CDR3 length: 14 amino acids. Trimming stripped 1 base from V and 6 bases from J, with 14 bases between. CDR1 is SGHNT and CDR2 is YYREEE in the germline V gene (reference sequence). The CDR3 reads CASSLRERPIEQYF. The CDR3 nucleotides read TGTGCCAGCAGCTTGCGGGAGCGGCCCATCGAGCAGTACTTC. Full variable domain (missing parts from reference TRBV5-4 and TRBJ2-7): ETGVTQSPTHLIKTRGQQVTLRCSSQSGHNTVSWYQQALGQGPQFIFQYYREEENGRGNFPPRFSGLQFPNYSSELNVNALELDDSALYLCASSLRERPIEQYFGPGTRLTVT.

The chain has TRBV2 and TRBJ1-6; 8 nucleotides align to TRBD1. CDR1 is SNHLY, CDR2 FYNNEI, per germline. The CDR3 consists of 14 residues. V was clipped by 5 bases and J by 9 bases; unmatched bases: 6. CDR3 sequence (DNA): TGTGCCAGCAGTTCCCAGGGGGCTGGTTCACCCCTCCACTTT. It codes for CASSSQGAGSPLHF.

This chain uses TRBV9 with TRBJ2-7, with 8 bases fitting TRBD1. Germline trimming cut 0 bases from V and 6 bases from J; bases unmatched to any gene: 5. The CDR3 covers 14 residues. Germline lookup yields CDR1 SGDLS and CDR2 YYNGEE. This CDR3 is CASSVVPDRGEQYF. CDR3 nucleotides: TGTGCCAGCAGCGTAGTCCCCGACAGGGGCGAGCAGTACTTC.

This clone was seen a handful of times. The V gene is TRBV2, the J gene TRBJ1-5; 9 bases line up with TRBD1. V lost 5 bases and J lost 5; bases outside the gene matches: 13. The CDR3 consists of 17 residues. Germline V CDR1 and CDR2: SNHLY, FYNNEI. CDR3 in DNA: TGTGCCAGCAGTTCAAACTACAGGGGGCGTCAACATCAGCCCCAGCATTTT. This translates into CASSSNYRGRQHQPQHF.

The sample holds one count of this clone. V and J are TRBV7-2 and TRBJ2-3; TRBD2 matches 8 bases. With V trimmed by 5 bases and J by 5 bases, 18 bases remained unmatched. The length of the CDR3 is 18 residues. Germline CDR1 is SGHTA and CDR2 is FQGNSA. CDR3: CASSIIRSVAGSLDTQYF. In DNA form, the CDR3 reads TGTGCCAGCAGCATCATCAGATCGGTAGCGGGGTCTCTAGATACGCAGTATTTT. Variable domain in full (rest from reference TRBV7-2 and TRBJ2-3): GAGVSQSPSNKVTEKGKDVELRCDPISGHTALYWYRQSLGQGLEFLIYFQGNSAPDKSGLPSDRFSAERTGGSVSTLTIQRTQQEDSAVYLCASSIIRSVAGSLDTQYFGPGTRLTVL.

In its sample, this clone was seen once. The chain couples TRBV5-4 to TRBJ2-3; D remains ambiguous. This CDR3 comprises 13 residues. The V end was cut by 3 bases, the J end by 2 bases, with 7 bases between. CDR1 is SGHNT, CDR2 YYREEE, per germline (reference sequence). Here the CDR3 reads CASSSGITDTQYF. For the CDR3, the DNA is TGTGCCAGCAGCTCAGGAATCACAGATACGCAGTATTTT.

The rearrangement joins TRBV12-3 or TRBV12-4 to TRBJ1-6; D unresolved. The CDR3 spans 13 residues. V lost 6 bases and J lost 8, with 11 bases in between. The CDR3 DNA is TGTGCCAGCAGCATTCGGGGTGATTCACCCCTCCACTTT. Its protein product is CASSIRGDSPLHF.

This chain connects TRBV5-6 to TRBJ2-3, with a weak D call TRBD2 (5 bases). CDR1 is SGHDT, CDR2 YYEEEE, per germline. Trimming removed 3 bases from V and 6 bases from J, with 17 bases in between. This CDR3 region has 15 residues. CDR3 in DNA: TGTGCCAGCAGCTACGACGTGGCGGGCTTCGATACGCAGTATTTT. It is translated as CASSYDVAGFDTQYF.

This chain uses TRBV5-1 with TRBJ2-5, with D perhaps matching TRBD1 (5 bases). V was shortened by 4 bases and J by 4 bases, with 11 bases between the two germline ends. The CDR3 extends over 13 amino acids. The V gene's germline CDR1 is SGHRS and CDR2 YFSETQ. Here the CDR3 reads CASSVQGGETQYF. In nucleotides, the CDR3 is TGCGCCAGCAGCGTCCAGGGTGGAGAGACCCAGTACTTC.

This clone showed up just once. The chain couples TRBV5-1 to TRBJ2-2; 8 nucleotides match TRBD1. J was trimmed by 4 bases and V by 2 bases; bases with no gene match: 10. CDR3 size: 17 residues. The germline V gene has CDR1 SGHRS and CDR2 YFSETQ. The CDR3 region has the DNA TGCGCCAGCAGCTTTAGGCGCAGGGGGCGTGTCACCGGGGAGCTGTTTTTT. Encoded protein: CASSFRRRGRVTGELFF.

This clone was detected only once. This sequence joins TRBV7-8 and TRBJ1-3; TRBD1 is a possible D gene (6 bases). Per germline, CDR1 SGHVS and CDR2 FQNEAQ. V lost 5 bases and J 6 bases, leaving 20 bases between the germline ends. The CDR3 has 16 amino acids. The CDR3 sequence is CASSTRLRGPANTIYF. The CDR3 nucleotides are TGTGCCAGCAGCACCCGCCTCCGGGGGCCGGCAAACACCATATATTTT.

This rearrangement joins TRBV6-2 or TRBV6-3 to TRBJ2-2; 9 bases agree with TRBD2. V dropped 0 bases and J dropped 6; count of bases not matched to a gene: 5. Germline-derived CDR1 and CDR2 are MNHEY and SVGEGT. CDR3 size: 16 residues. CDR3 bases: TGTGCCAGCAGTTACTCGGGTAGCGGGAGCCCCGGGGAGCTGTTTTTT. Amino acid sequence: CASSYSGSGSPGELFF.

Only a few counts were recorded for this clone. This sample also contains other DNA sequences that code for the same CDR3. The CDR3 DNA follows: TGTGCCAGCAGCTTAACAGGGGGGGACACTGAAGCTTTCTTT. Amino acid sequence: CASSLTGGDTEAFF. The chain couples TRBV7-3 to TRBJ1-1, with D perhaps matching TRBD1 (6 bases). V dropped 0 bases and J dropped 3 bases, with 8 bases sitting between them. Per the germline V gene, CDR1 is SGHTA and CDR2 is FQGTGA. The CDR3 runs to 14 residues.

This clone has just one count. The V and J genes are TRBV5-1 and TRBJ2-3; D is perhaps TRBD1 or TRBD2 (5 bases each). This CDR3 contains 16 residues. V lost 0 bases and J 1 base, leaving 12 bases between the germline ends. CDR1 is SGHRS, CDR2 YFSETQ, per germline. CDR3 nucleotide sequence: TGCGCCAGCAGCTTGGGGGGGTACCTCCGCACAGATACGCAGTATTTT. Its translation: CASSLGGYLRTDTQYF.

The chain carries TRBV4-2 and TRBJ1-2; 8 nucleotides agree with TRBD1. Germline CDR1 and CDR2: LGHNA and YNFKEQ. The junction had 4 bases not matched to a gene; V was cut back by 1 base and J by 0 bases. The CDR3 loop spans 16 amino acids. The CDR3 region is CASSQVGTGSNYGYTF. The CDR3 DNA sequence: TGTGCCAGCAGCCAAGTCGGGACAGGTTCTAACTATGGCTACACCTTC.

The chain has TRBV15 and TRBJ2-6, with D tentatively TRBD1 (5 bases). Trimming cost V 0 bases and J 2 bases, with 8 bases left between them. Germline CDR1 is LNHNV and CDR2 is YYDKDF (reference sequence). The CDR3 length is 16 residues. CDR3 bases: TGTGCCACCAGCAGAGAAGCAGGGACTGGGGCCAACGTCCTGACTTTC. Its translation is CATSREAGTGANVLTF.

The rearrangement joins TRBV9 to TRBJ2-1; D may be TRBD2 (6 bases). The CDR3 spans 16 residues. V was cut by 4 bases and J by 0 bases, with 14 bases left in between. The germline V gene encodes CDR1 SGDLS and CDR2 YYNGEE. The DNA of the CDR3 is TGTGCCAGCAGCCTCCGCGGGAATCCCTCCTACAATGAGCAGTTCTTC. It translates to CASSLRGNPSYNEQFF. Complete variable domain (other parts from reference TRBV9 and TRBJ2-1): DSGVTQTPKHLITATGQRVTLRCSPRSGDLSVYWYQQSLDQGLQFLIQYYNGEERAKGNILERFSAQQFPDLHSELNLSSLELGDSALYFCASSLRGNPSYNEQFFGPGTRLTVL.

The gene calls are TRBV15 and TRBJ2-3, with 12 bases that match TRBD1. CDR3 length equals 16 residues. Germline V gene sequence: CDR1 LNHNV, CDR2 YYDKDF (reference sequence). Trimming removed 0 bases from V and 4 bases from J; junction bases left unmatched: 2. The CDR3 sequence: CATSRDRDRGPDTQYF. The CDR3 DNA sequence: TGTGCCACCAGCAGAGATCGGGACAGGGGGCCAGATACGCAGTATTTT. The full variable domain, with the rest looked up from reference TRBV15 and TRBJ2-3, is DAMVIQNPRYQVTQFGKPVTLSCSQTLNHNVMYWYQQKSSQAPKLLFHYYDKDFNNEADTPDNFQSRRPNTSFCFLDIRSPGLGDTAMYLCATSRDRDRGPDTQYFGPGTRLTVL.

This clone has only a few counts. The rearrangement joins TRBV27 to TRBJ1-2, with a weak D call TRBD1 (6 bases). Germline CDR1 reads MNHEY; CDR2 reads SMNVEV (reference sequence). This CDR3 contains 17 residues. V shed 7 bases and J shed 1 base, with 22 bases lying between them. The CDR3 sequence: CASKPNRDPNLNYGYTF. CDR3 DNA: TGTGCCAGCAAACCTAACAGGGACCCCAACCTTAACTATGGCTACACCTTC.

This CDR3 is CASSPGTGLSEAFF. The DNA for the CDR3 is TGTGCCAGCAGCCCCGGGACAGGGTTGTCTGAAGCTTTCTTT. The V and J genes are TRBV5-6 and TRBJ1-1; TRBD1 agrees at 9 bases. Losses at the gene ends were 4 bases for V and 6 bases for J; bases not matched to a gene: 7. This CDR3 contains 14 residues. The V gene's germline CDR1 is SGHDT and CDR2 YYEEEE.

This chain uses TRBV5-1 with TRBJ2-5; D is perhaps TRBD1 (5 bases). The V gene's germline CDR1 is SGHRS and CDR2 YFSETQ. Trimming removed 0 bases from V and 7 bases from J, with 13 bases in between. The CDR3 contains 14 residues. The CDR3 reads CASSLEIGQGTQYF. The DNA of the CDR3 is TGCGCCAGCAGCTTGGAAATAGGCCAGGGGACCCAGTACTTC.

This sequence joins TRBV4-2 and TRBJ2-1, with TRBD1 matching 7 bases. The CDR3 is 16 residues long. V gave up 8 bases and J gave up 5 bases; unmatched junction bases: 15. Germline V CDR1 and CDR2: LGHNA, YNFKEQ. For the CDR3, the DNA is TGTGCCAGCGCATCCTCACCAGGGGGTGGTGACAATGAGCAGTTCTTC. This codes for CASASSPGGGDNEQFF.

The J gene is TRBJ2-3, the V gene TRBV9; the match to TRBD2 covers 12 bases. This CDR3 has 15 residues. With V trimmed by 3 bases and J by 9 bases, 8 bases remained unmatched. Germline CDR1 SGDLS, CDR2 YYNGEE. CDR3 amino acids: CASSERLAGARTQYF. CDR3 nucleotides: TGTGCCAGCAGCGAACGACTAGCGGGAGCGCGGACGCAGTATTTT.